This TCR beta chain was retrieved from a study of blood T cells in healthy people across ages. This clonotype turned up a few times. Primed by a sample-barcoded 5' primer and a J-beta primer mix, a second PCR proceeded for about 7 to 12 cycles. Each CDR3 protein gets one entry after TCRdb re-called the 5' RACE reads with MiXCR. The sample has 950,000 to 1,200,000 distinct CDR3 sequences; less than 45% are singletons. The CDR3 is 12 amino acids. Trimming removed 4 bases at V and 9 bases at J, with 12 bases between. The V gene's germline CDR1 is LGHDT and CDR2 YNNKEL (reference sequence). The sample consisted of blood. The TCR sequence derives from a man aged 18 to 29 in good health. This chain connects TRBV3-1 to TRBJ1-1; D is perhaps TRBD1 (5 bases). The CDR3 region is CASSRREGQAFF. CDR3 nucleotide sequence: TGTGCCAGCAGCCGAAGGGAGGGGCAAGCTTTCTTT. Combining the CDR3 with reference TRBV3-1 and TRBJ1-1 gives the whole variable domain DTAVSQTPKYLVTQMGNDKSIKCEQNLGHDTMYWYKQDSKKFLKIMFSYNNKELIINETVPNRFSPKSPDKAHLNLHINSLELGDSAVYFCASSRREGQAFFGQGTRLTVV.